This TCR beta chain is drawn from a study of T cell repertoires in cytomegalovirus infection. Study-level information: Well-studied HLA-B-restricted epitopes and recently identified HLA-C-restricted epitopes of CMV were both used in the study. Both a matching HLA type and CMV infection were indicated by public TCR beta signatures.

Using its own MiXCR run on the reads, TCRdb lists one record per CDR3 protein. The sample lists about 920,000 distinct CDR3 sequences; roughly 30% were seen once. For this clonotype: Its antigen is unidentified.

The CDR3 spans 14 residues. Trimming stripped 0 bases from V and 1 base from J, with 7 bases between. The germline CDR1 and CDR2 sequences are SGDLS and YYNGEE. The chain has TRBV9 and TRBJ1-1, with D unclear. The material sequenced was cultured CD8+ T cells from PBMCs, taken from culture after CMV antigen stimulation. This clonotype originated in a human donor in good health (CMV status not recorded). Some clones in this sample may be carry-over from other donors' samples. The CDR3 sequence is CASSVAVQNTEAFF. For the CDR3, the DNA is TGTGCCAGCAGCGTAGCTGTCCAGAACACTGAAGCTTTCTTT.